This T cell receptor (beta chain) is from a study of neurological immune-mediated disorders. General observations from the study: Sharing of CDR3 amino acid sequences among expanded clones across subjects was absent, suggesting private repertoires in all groups.

The method for making cDNA was 5'RACE, and it used 10-nucleotide random UMIs. Each sequencing run yielded over 200 million TCR-beta sequences from 15-18 subjects. Each CDR3 protein is one row after TCRdb ran MiXCR on the 5' RACE reads. The profile shows roughly 40,000 distinct CDR3 sequences, 2.5% of them singletons. Per germline, CDR1 SGHRS and CDR2 YFSETQ. CDR3 length equals 15 residues. With 1 base removed from V and 0 bases from J, the gap between germline ends came to 7 bases. Many counts were recorded for this clonotype. What it binds is not known. The sample consisted of PBMCs. This TCR came from a man aged 50-60 years with multiple sclerosis. V and J are TRBV5-1 and TRBJ1-4; D perhaps matches TRBD1 (5 bases). The CDR3 region has the DNA TGCGCCAGCAGCTTGAGGGACGCAACTAATGAAAAACTGTTTTTT. This translates into CASSLRDATNEKLFF.